This TCR beta chain is from a study of PD-L1 blockade in urothelial cancer. Overall study: Atezolizumab was started by patients in 2014 at 1,200 mg intravenously every 3 weeks. Male sex and bladder-origin urothelial cancer were recorded for about 85% of the roughly 30 patients. Analysis of blood occurred 3 weeks (second dose) and 6 weeks after treatment start.

As regards this clone: Its antigen is undetermined.

From germline, CDR1 is SGHVS and CDR2 FQNEAQ. The CDR3 is 15 residues long. The ends were cut back, 0 bases at V and 6 bases at J, with 15 bases in the middle. General study findings and limits: Patients with below-median pretreatment blood clonality survived longer.

Time point described: pretreatment peripheral blood. Measured with immunoSEQ multiplex PCR; TCRdb has only the in-frame clones, and not every one. The sample shows about 50,000 clones, about 88% of them seen only once. The source is a man aged 65 to 79 with urothelial cancer. The gene calls are TRBV7-8 and TRBJ2-7; the D gene is possibly TRBD1 (5 bases). The sample here was PBMCs, taken around atezolizumab (anti-PD-L1) treatment. CDR3: CASSLAGRAQGEQYF. Written as DNA, the CDR3 is TGTGCCAGCAGCTTAGCCGGCAGGGCTCAGGGCGAGCAGTACTTC.